Listed below are T cell receptor beta chains from one sample, sequenced in a study of cytomegalovirus exposure and HLA in healthy donors. Produced via immunoSEQ multiplex PCR; TCRdb's table is partial and in-frame only. The sample contains about 150,000 clones, 94% of which appear only once. The sample comprised PBMCs. These receptors were collected from a young man in good health and CMV-seropositive. CDR3s include the opening cysteine and the closing phenylalanine or tryptophan. A D gene is named only where the DNA matches it firmly. The size entry is marked missing in some rows and otherwise reads once, few, many or a size class.

once	NA	TRBV6-5	TRBJ2-7	TGTGCCAGCAGTTCCCTGGACAGCTATTCCTACGAGCAGTACTTC	CASSSLDSYSYEQYF
NA	TRBD2	TRBV7-6	TRBJ2-7	TGTGCCAGCAGCTTAGCATCGCTAGCGGGGCCCCAGGAGCAGTACTTC	CASSLASLAGPQEQYF
NA	NA	TRBV7-9	TRBJ2-7	TGTGCCAGCAGCCCAATTTACGAAGCAATCTCCTACGAGCAGTACTTC	CASSPIYEAISYEQYF
NA	NA	TRBV7-9	TRBJ2-3	TGTGCCAGCAGCCCCGGACAGATCACAGATACGCAGTATTTT	CASSPGQITDTQYF
NA	TRBD1	TRBV10-3	TRBJ1-5	TGTGCCATCAGCACAGGGGGTCACAATCAGCCCCAGCATTTT	CAISTGGHNQPQHF
NA	TRBD2	TRBV6-4	TRBJ2-1	TGTGCCAGCAGTTCGGGACTAGCGGGAGCCTACAATGAGCAGTTCTTC	CASSSGLAGAYNEQFF
NA	NA	TRBV9	TRBJ2-5	TGTGCCAGCAGCGTAGCCGGAGGGCGGGTGCAAGAGACCCAGTACTTC	CASSVAGGRVQETQYF
NA	NA	TRBV18	TRBJ2-7	TGTGCCAGCTCACCACCTACAGGGACCTACGAGCAGTACTTC	CASSPPTGTYEQYF
NA	NA	TRBV7-9	TRBJ2-7	TGTGCCAACAGCTTAAGTCAGGGTGAGCAGTACTTC	CANSLSQGEQYF
NA	TRBD1	TRBV7-9	TRBJ2-3	TGTGCCAGCAGCCCGAGACAGGGCATAGATACGCAGTATTTT	CASSPRQGIDTQYF
NA	NA	TRBV5-3	TRBJ1-1	TGTGCCAGAAGCCCAGGACTTGATAAGAGCCTGAACACTGAAGCTTTCTTT	CARSPGLDKSLNTEAFF
NA	TRBD1	TRBV11-2	TRBJ2-7	TGTGCCAGCAGACGGCCGGGACAGGATTACGAGCAGTACTTC	CASRRPGQDYEQYF
NA	NA	TRBV9	TRBJ2-1	TGTGCCAGCAGCCCCCTAGGAGCGGCCTACAATGAGCAGTTCTTC	CASSPLGAAYNEQFF
NA	TRBD2	TRBV6-6	TRBJ2-5	TGTGCCAGCAGTCCTCTCGGGGGGGGGCAGGAGACCCAGTACTTC	CASSPLGGGQETQYF
NA	NA	TRBV13	TRBJ2-5	TGTGCCAGCAGCGCCTCTGAGCGGGTCTTCCAGACCCAGTACTTC	CASSASERVFQTQYF
NA	TRBD1	TRBV9	TRBJ1-1	TGTGCCAGCAGCGTAGCTCGGGAGGGGGCGGGTAGGGCTTTCTTT	CASSVAREGAGRAFF
NA	NA	TRBV28	TRBJ2-7	TGTGCCAGCAGGCGTTATTCCGAGCAGTACTTC	CASRRYSEQYF
NA	NA	TRBV11-1	TRBJ2-1	TGTGCCAGCAGCTTCGGGGGATCTAATGAGCAGTTCTTC	CASSFGGSNEQFF
NA	TRBD1	TRBV18	TRBJ1-4	TGTGCCAGCTCACCGACACGGGGGACAGGGGGCGAAAAACTGTTTTTT	CASSPTRGTGGEKLFF
NA	NA	TRBV12-1	TRBJ2-5	TGTGCCAGCAGCTGGGACAGGGATCAAGAGACCCAGTACTTC	CASSWDRDQETQYF
NA	TRBD1	TRBV5-1	TRBJ1-1	TGCGCCAGCAGACGAACAGGGGACGACACTGAAGCTTTCTTT	CASRRTGDDTEAFF
NA	NA	TRBV7-9	TRBJ2-1	TGTGCCAGCAGTCGAATCGGGATTAGTCAACACAATGAGCAGTTCTTC	CASSRIGISQHNEQFF
NA	NA	TRBV25-1	TRBJ2-7	TGTGCCAGCAGTGTAAGGGGAAGTGCCTACGAGCAGTACTTC	CASSVRGSAYEQYF
NA	TRBD2	TRBV9	TRBJ2-1	TGTGCCAGCAGCGTAGGGGGACTAGCGTCGATCGAGCAGTTCTTC	CASSVGGLASIEQFF
NA	TRBD1	TRBV18	TRBJ2-3	TGTGCCAGCTCACTTACAGGGGGCACAGATACGCAGTATTTT	CASSLTGGTDTQYF
NA	TRBD2	TRBV7-2	TRBJ2-7	TGTGCCAGCAGCCGAGCCCTAGCGGGAGTGGGGCGATCCTACGAGCAGTACTTC	CASSRALAGVGRSYEQYF
NA	NA	TRBV7-6	TRBJ2-1	TGTGCCAGCAGCTTATCGGACATGGACACCAATGAGCAGTTCTTC	CASSLSDMDTNEQFF
NA	NA	TRBV6-1	TRBJ1-2	TGTGCCAGCAGTGACGCACTTAACTATGGCTACACCTTC	CASSDALNYGYTF
NA	NA	TRBV7-8	TRBJ2-3	TGTGCCAGCAGCCGGAGACTGGAGAGCACAGATACGCAGTATTTT	CASSRRLESTDTQYF
NA	TRBD2	TRBV27	TRBJ2-7	TGTGCCAGCAGTTTAGCTAGCGGAAGCTACGAGCAGTACTTC	CASSLASGSYEQYF
NA	TRBD1	TRBV4-1	TRBJ1-1	TGCGCCAGCAGCCAAGATTGGACCAGGGGGGACACTGAAGCTTTCTTT	CASSQDWTRGDTEAFF
NA	TRBD1	TRBV29-1	TRBJ2-6	TGCAGCCCCATTACAGGGGCCCCCCTCTCTGGGGCCAACGTCCTGACTTTC	CSPITGAPLSGANVLTF
NA	NA	TRBV7-7	TRBJ2-5	TGTGCTAGCGGCCTCGGGGAGACCCAGTACTTC	CASGLGETQYF
NA	NA	TRBV7-2	TRBJ2-7	TGTGCCAGCAGCCAAAGGCTAGCAACCTACGAGCAGTACTTC	CASSQRLATYEQYF
NA	TRBD1	TRBV6-1	TRBJ2-5	TGTGCCAGCAGTGAACACAGGGGCCCGTACCAAGAGACCCAGTACTTC	CASSEHRGPYQETQYF
NA	TRBD2	TRBV6-5	TRBJ2-3	TGTGCCAGCAGTCTAGCGGGAGTGGATACGCAGTATTTT	CASSLAGVDTQYF
NA	TRBD2	TRBV5-1	TRBJ2-5	TGCGCCAGCAGATGGACTAGCGAAATTCAAGAGACCCAGTACTTC	CASRWTSEIQETQYF
NA	NA	TRBV5-1	TRBJ2-7	TGCGCCAGCAGCGCCTTCGGGAGTTTGGCCTACGAGCAGTACTTC	CASSAFGSLAYEQYF
NA	TRBD1	TRBV7-8	TRBJ2-5	TGTGCCAGCAGCTCGTTAGAGGGGCGAAACAGGGGCCAAGAGACCCAGTACTTC	CASSSLEGRNRGQETQYF
NA	NA	TRBV30	TRBJ1-1	TGTGCCTCAACTAAAAACGCGGGGGGTGCTTTCTTT	CASTKNAGGAFF
NA	NA	TRBV5-4	TRBJ2-3	TGTGCCAGCAGCCCGAGTACTTTTAGCACAGATACGCAGTATTTT	CASSPSTFSTDTQYF
NA	NA	TRBV5-6	TRBJ1-1	TGTGCCAGCAGCTTGTTTCTCTCGGGGGTCACTGAAGCTTTCTTT	CASSLFLSGVTEAFF
NA	NA	TRBV4-1	TRBJ1-5	TGCGCCAGCAGCCAGGAGTCAGACTATCAGCCCCAGCATTTT	CASSQESDYQPQHF
few	NA	TRBV5-4	TRBJ2-1	TGTGCCAGCAGCTTGGGAGGGTCAAGACGGGATGAGCAGTTCTTC	CASSLGGSRRDEQFF
NA	NA	TRBV7-9	TRBJ2-2	TGTGCCAGCAGCCCCAATACCCCAGTGTACACCGGGGAGCTGTTTTTT	CASSPNTPVYTGELFF
NA	TRBD1	TRBV5-4	TRBJ1-2	TGTGCCAGCAGCTTGACACCCACAGGGGGACGTGGCTACACCTTC	CASSLTPTGGRGYTF
NA	TRBD2	TRBV6-5	TRBJ2-5	TGTGCCAGCAGTCCAAGCGGGAATCGAGAGACCCAGTACTTC	CASSPSGNRETQYF
NA	TRBD2	TRBV28	TRBJ2-3	TGTGCCAGCAGTTCCATAGGACTAGCGGGAGTAGATACGCAGTATTTT	CASSSIGLAGVDTQYF
once	NA	TRBV9	TRBJ2-6	TGTGCCAGCAATCGCCCAGGGTCTGGGGCCAACGTCCTGACTTTC	CASNRPGSGANVLTF
NA	NA	TRBV14	TRBJ2-7	TGTGCCAGCAGCCAAGGAGGCGGAGGCTACGAGCAGTACTTC	CASSQGGGGYEQYF
NA	TRBD2	TRBV9	TRBJ2-6	TGTGCCAGCAGCGGTAGCGGGTCCAACTCTGGGGCCAACGTCCTGACTTTC	CASSGSGSNSGANVLTF
NA	TRBD2	TRBV19	TRBJ2-7	TGTGCCAGTAGTGGACTAGCGGGATACGAGCAGTACTTC	CASSGLAGYEQYF
NA	TRBD2	TRBV5-5	TRBJ2-1	TGTGCCAGCAGCTTGGCCGGACTAGCGGGATTGGTCGATGAGCAGTTCTTC	CASSLAGLAGLVDEQFF